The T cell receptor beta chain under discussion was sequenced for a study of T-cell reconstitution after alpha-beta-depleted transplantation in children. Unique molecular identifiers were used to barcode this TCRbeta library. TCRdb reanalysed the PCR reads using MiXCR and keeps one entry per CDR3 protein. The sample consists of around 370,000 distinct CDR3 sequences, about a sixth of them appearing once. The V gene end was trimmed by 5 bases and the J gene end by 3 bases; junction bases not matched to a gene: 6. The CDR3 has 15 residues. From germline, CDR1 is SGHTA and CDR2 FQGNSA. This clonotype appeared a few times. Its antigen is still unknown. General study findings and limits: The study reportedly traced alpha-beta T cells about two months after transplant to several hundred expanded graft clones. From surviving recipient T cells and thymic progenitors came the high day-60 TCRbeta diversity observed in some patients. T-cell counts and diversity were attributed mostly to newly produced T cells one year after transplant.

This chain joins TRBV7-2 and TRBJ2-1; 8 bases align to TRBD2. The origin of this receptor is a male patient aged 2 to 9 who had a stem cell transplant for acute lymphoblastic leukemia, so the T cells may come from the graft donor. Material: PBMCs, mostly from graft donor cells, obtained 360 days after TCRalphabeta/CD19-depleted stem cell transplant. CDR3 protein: CASSRGRIIYNEQFF. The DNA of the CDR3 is TGTGCCAGCAGCCGCGGGAGGATAATCTACAATGAGCAGTTCTTC.